Below, one TCR beta chain is given with its context. TCRdb's copy holds only in-frame clones and misses some; the assay was immunoSEQ multiplex PCR. This table has approximately 270,000 clones, roughly nine tenths appearing once. This sample was included in a study of blood T cell repertoires in COVID-19. Trimming shortened V by 7 bases and J by 4 bases, and 14 bases separated the two germline ends. The CDR3 sequence is 13 residues long. In germline, CDR1 is SGHRS, CDR2 YFSETQ. Material for sequencing was PBMCs or T cells enriched from blood (not recorded which). The chain employs TRBV5-1 and TRBJ1-2, with D perhaps TRBD1 (5 bases). The clonotype was recovered from a human donor in a cohort exposed to, infected with or recovered from COVID-19 (not recorded which). The donor label of this sample is uncertain. CDR3 in amino acids: CASEGRDSYGYTF. Written as DNA, the CDR3 is TGCGCCAGCGAAGGACGGGACTCCTATGGCTACACCTTC.